The following is a T cell receptor beta chain sequence with its context. What it recognizes is unknown. This specimen comes from a study of cytomegalovirus exposure and HLA in healthy donors. Notes on the study in general: A further, later analysis showed that HLA-associated TCR beta chains (compared with equally common others) were more clonally expanded. The likely origin of a cluster of highly shared sequence variants was a sequencing artifact.

Both 60 Vbeta primers and 13 Jbeta primers went into the PCR. Authors' data handling: A later analysis counted about 80 million unique TCR beta chains, 9.5 million to 13 million shared. Profiling relied on immunoSEQ multiplex PCR, and the TCRdb table lists in-frame clones only, not all of them. The V and J calls and clone size were taken over from that table, and D and trimming were inferred from the DNA. In the table there are about 120,000 clones, roughly 80% of which are singletons. V shed 4 bases and J shed 0 bases, with 9 bases lying between them. CDR3 length: 13 residues. Looked up from germline, CDR1 is GTSNPN and CDR2 is SVGIG (reference sequence).

The clonotype was recovered from a woman between 18 and 30 years old in good health and CMV-seronegative. Input material: PBMCs. The rearrangement links TRBV30 to TRBJ1-1, with D possibly matching TRBD1 (6 bases). The CDR3 reads CAWMDRLNTEAFF. The DNA for the CDR3 is TGTGCCTGGATGGACAGACTGAACACTGAAGCTTTCTTT.